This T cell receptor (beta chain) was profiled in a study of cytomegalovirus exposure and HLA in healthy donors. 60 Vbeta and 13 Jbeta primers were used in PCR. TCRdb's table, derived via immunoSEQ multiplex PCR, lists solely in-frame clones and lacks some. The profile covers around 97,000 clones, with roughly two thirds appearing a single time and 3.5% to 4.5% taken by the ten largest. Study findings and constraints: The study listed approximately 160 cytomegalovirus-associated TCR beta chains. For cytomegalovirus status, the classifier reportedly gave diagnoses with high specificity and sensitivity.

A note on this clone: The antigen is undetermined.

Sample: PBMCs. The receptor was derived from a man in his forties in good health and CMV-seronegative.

The CDR3 here is CASTPLGRGNYGYTF. CDR3 bases: TGTGCCAGTACCCCGCTCGGGAGGGGGAACTATGGCTACACCTTC. This chain joins TRBV19 and TRBJ1-2; a weak D match, TRBD1 (6 bases). The germline V gene has CDR1 LNHDA and CDR2 SQIVND (reference sequence). This CDR3 contains 15 residues. V was shortened by 7 bases and J by 2 bases, with 17 bases between the two germline ends.